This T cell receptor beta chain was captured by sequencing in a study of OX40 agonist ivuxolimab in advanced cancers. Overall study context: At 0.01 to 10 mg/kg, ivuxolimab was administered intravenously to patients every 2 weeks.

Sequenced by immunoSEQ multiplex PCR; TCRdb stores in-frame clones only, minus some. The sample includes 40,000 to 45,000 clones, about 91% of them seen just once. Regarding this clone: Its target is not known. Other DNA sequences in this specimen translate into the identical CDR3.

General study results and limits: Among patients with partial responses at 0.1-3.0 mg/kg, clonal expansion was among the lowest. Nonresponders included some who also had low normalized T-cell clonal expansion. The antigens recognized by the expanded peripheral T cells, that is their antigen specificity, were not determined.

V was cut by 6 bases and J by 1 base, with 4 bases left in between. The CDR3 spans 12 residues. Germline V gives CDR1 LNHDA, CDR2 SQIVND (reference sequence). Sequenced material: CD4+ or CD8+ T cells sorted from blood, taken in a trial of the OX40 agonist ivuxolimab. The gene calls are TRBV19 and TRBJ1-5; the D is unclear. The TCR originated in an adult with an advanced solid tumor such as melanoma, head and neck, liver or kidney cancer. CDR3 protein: CASSPSNQPQHF. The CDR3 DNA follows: TGTGCCAGTAGCCCCAGCAATCAGCCCCAGCATTTT.